These T cell receptor beta chains were read from a single sample in a study of T cells after yellow fever vaccination. One entry per CDR3 protein, called by TCRdb with MiXCR from the 5' RACE reads. The sample includes 150,000 or so distinct CDR3 sequences, approximately 6.8% of them seen just once. The sample here was CD4+ T cells sorted from PBMCs, taken roughly 5 days after the first yellow fever vaccination. The origin of the receptors is a man between 18 and 35 years old who received the YFV17D yellow fever vaccine. Each CDR3 is given with its conserved first and last residue. The D gene is left open where the match is weak. The listing skips clone size in some rows; elsewhere it reads once, few, many or a size class.

clone_size	v_call	d_call	j_call	cdr3_nt	cdr3_aa
NA	TRBV7-8	NA	TRBJ1-5	TGTGCCAGCAGCCCCCCGGGCCGCTATAGCAATCAGCCCCAGCATTTT	CASSPPGRYSNQPQHF
many	TRBV7-3	TRBD2	TRBJ2-1	TGTGCCAGCAGCCGAGCGGGGGTGTCCTACAATGAGCAGTTCTTC	CASSRAGVSYNEQFF
many	TRBV3-1	NA	TRBJ2-3	TGTGCCAGCAGCCAAAAGCTACAGGGATTTGGTACGCAGTATTTT	CASSQKLQGFGTQYF
many	TRBV6-5	NA	TRBJ2-7	TGTGCCAGCAGTTACTCGCCCGGGGGCGAGCAGTACTTC	CASSYSPGGEQYF
many	TRBV5-1	NA	TRBJ2-2	TGCGCCAGCAGCTTATTGACGGCCGGGGAGCTGTTTTTT	CASSLLTAGELFF
NA	TRBV12-3/TRBV12-4	NA	TRBJ2-1	TGTGCCAGCAGTCTACGACTGGGGAATGAGCAGTTCTTC	CASSLRLGNEQFF
many	TRBV27	TRBD2	TRBJ2-2	TGTGCCAGTAAAGCCCGGGGGGAGAACACCGGGGAGCTGTTTTTT	CASKARGENTGELFF
many	TRBV7-8	TRBD2	TRBJ2-7	TGTGCCAGCAGCTTAGAATCCGGGAGGGGGTACGAGCAGTACTTC	CASSLESGRGYEQYF
many	TRBV6-5	TRBD1	TRBJ2-5	TGTGCCAGCAGCTCGGGACAGGGCGAAGAGACCCAGTACTTC	CASSSGQGEETQYF
NA	TRBV12-3/TRBV12-4	NA	TRBJ2-5	TGTGCCAGCAGTTTTACAGGGCAACAGACCCAGTACTTC	CASSFTGQQTQYF
many	TRBV6-1	TRBD1	TRBJ2-5	TGTGCCAGCACCAGTCCCGGGACAGAAGAGACCCAGTACTTC	CASTSPGTEETQYF
many	TRBV6-1	NA	TRBJ1-1	TGTGCCAGCAGGAGGAGGGCGAACACTGAAGCTTTCTTT	CASRRRANTEAFF
NA	TRBV12-3/TRBV12-4	TRBD1	TRBJ2-7	TGTGCCAGCGGAGCCGACAGGGGGATAAAGTGGGAGCAGTACTTC	CASGADRGIKWEQYF
many	TRBV5-1	NA	TRBJ1-1	TGCGCCAGCAGCTGGCAGAGCGACACTGAAGCTTTCTTT	CASSWQSDTEAFF
many	TRBV5-1	NA	TRBJ1-4	TGCGCCAGCAGCTTTCTCGGGGGATCAGGTGAAAAACTGTTTTTT	CASSFLGGSGEKLFF
NA	TRBV7-2	NA	TRBJ2-7	TGTGCCAGCAGCTCCCGGGGGAGGGAGCAGTACTTC	CASSSRGREQYF
many	TRBV3-1	TRBD2	TRBJ2-2	TGTGCCAGCAGCCAAGGGAAGCGGGGTCCCGGGGAGCTGTTTTTT	CASSQGKRGPGELFF
few	TRBV12-3/TRBV12-4	TRBD1	TRBJ1-1	TGTGCCAGCAGGACAGGGGTAGGCTTCACTGAAGCTTTCTTT	CASRTGVGFTEAFF
many	TRBV24-1	NA	TRBJ2-3	TGTGCCACCAGTCCGGGATTCACAGATACGCAGTATTTT	CATSPGFTDTQYF
few	TRBV18	TRBD1	TRBJ1-5	TGTGCCAGCTCCGGGGACAGGGGTTTTCAACCCCAGCATTTT	CASSGDRGFQPQHF